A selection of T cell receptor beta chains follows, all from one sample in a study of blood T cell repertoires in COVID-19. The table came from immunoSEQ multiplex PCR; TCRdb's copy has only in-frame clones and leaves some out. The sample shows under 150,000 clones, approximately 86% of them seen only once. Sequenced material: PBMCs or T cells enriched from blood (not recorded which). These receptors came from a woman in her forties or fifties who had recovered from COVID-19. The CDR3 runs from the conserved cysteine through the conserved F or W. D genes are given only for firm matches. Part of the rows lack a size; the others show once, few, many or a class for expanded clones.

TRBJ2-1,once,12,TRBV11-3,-,CASSSKNYEQFF,TGTGCCAGCAGCTCCAAAAACTATGAGCAGTTCTTC
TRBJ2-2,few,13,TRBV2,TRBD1,CASSGTGAGELFF,TGTGCCAGCAGCGGGACAGGGGCCGGGGAGCTGTTTTTT
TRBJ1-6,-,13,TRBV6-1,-,CASSERLNSPLHF,TGTGCCAGCAGTGAACGGTTGAATTCACCCCTCCACTTT
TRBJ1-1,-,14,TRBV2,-,CASSDGRGNTEAFF,TGTGCCAGCAGTGACGGCAGGGGGAACACTGAAGCTTTCTTT
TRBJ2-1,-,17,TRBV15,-,CATSREDREWYYNEQFF,TGTGCCACCAGCAGAGAGGACAGAGAGTGGTACTACAATGAGCAGTTCTTC
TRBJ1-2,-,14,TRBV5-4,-,CASSFGQGNYGYTF,TGTGCCAGCAGCTTCGGGCAGGGGAACTATGGCTACACCTTC
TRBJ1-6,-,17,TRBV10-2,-,CASSEVPRAGYNSPLHF,TGCGCCAGCAGTGAGGTTCCTCGAGCCGGCTATAATTCACCCCTCCACTTT
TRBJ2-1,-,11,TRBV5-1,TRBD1,CASSLDRGQFF,TGCGCCAGCAGCTTGGACAGGGGGCAGTTCTTC
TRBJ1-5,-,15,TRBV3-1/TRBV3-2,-,CASSQVSGANQPQHF,TGTGCCAGCAGCCAAGTGTCAGGGGCCAATCAGCCCCAGCATTTT
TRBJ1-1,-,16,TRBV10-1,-,CASSESRWGAGGEAFF,TGCGCCAGCAGTGAGTCTCGATGGGGCGCGGGAGGTGAAGCTTTCTTT
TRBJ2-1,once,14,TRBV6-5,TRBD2,CASQTSGGYNEQFF,TGTGCCAGTCAAACTAGCGGGGGATACAATGAGCAGTTCTTC
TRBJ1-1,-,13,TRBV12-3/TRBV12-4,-,CASSLDTNTEAFF,TGTGCCAGCAGTTTAGACACCAACACTGAAGCTTTCTTT
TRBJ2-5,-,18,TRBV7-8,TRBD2,CASSFRLGRGGIQETQYF,TGTGCCAGCAGCTTTCGATTGGGGCGGGGGGGCATCCAAGAGACCCAGTACTTC
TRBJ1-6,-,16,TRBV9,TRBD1,CASTGQGAPHNSPLHF,TGTGCCAGCACCGGACAGGGGGCGCCCCATAATTCACCCCTCCACTTT
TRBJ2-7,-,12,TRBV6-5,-,CASIGQSYEQYF,TGTGCCAGCATCGGACAGTCCTACGAGCAGTACTTC
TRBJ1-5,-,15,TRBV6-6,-,CASSQTGYSNQPQHF,TGTGCCAGCAGCCAGACCGGGTATAGCAATCAGCCCCAGCATTTT
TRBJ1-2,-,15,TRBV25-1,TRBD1,CASTKSTGGLAGYTF,TGTGCCAGCACCAAAAGTACAGGGGGGCTTGCTGGCTACACCTTC
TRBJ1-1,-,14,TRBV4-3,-,CASSQMDKFTEAFF,TGCGCCAGCAGCCAGATGGACAAATTCACTGAAGCTTTCTTT
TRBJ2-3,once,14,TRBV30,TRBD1,CASAGTGSTDTQYF,TGTGCCTCCGCCGGGACAGGTAGCACAGATACGCAGTATTTT
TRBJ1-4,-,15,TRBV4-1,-,CASSPTRRETEKLFF,TGCGCCAGCAGCCCCACGAGGAGGGAAACTGAAAAACTGTTTTTT
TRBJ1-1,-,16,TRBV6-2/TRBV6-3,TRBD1,CASSYPDRGGSTEAFF,TGTGCCAGCAGTTACCCCGACAGGGGGGGATCCACTGAAGCTTTCTTT
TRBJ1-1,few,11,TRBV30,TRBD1,CAWNSGGAAFF,TGTGCCTGGAATTCAGGGGGTGCTGCTTTCTTT
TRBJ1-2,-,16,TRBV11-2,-,CASSLIAAYRVEGYTF,TGTGCCAGCAGCTTAATCGCAGCGTACAGGGTGGAAGGCTACACCTTC
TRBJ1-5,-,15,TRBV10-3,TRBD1,CAISEQNRGLQPQHF,TGTGCCATCAGTGAGCAGAACAGGGGTCTTCAGCCCCAGCATTTT
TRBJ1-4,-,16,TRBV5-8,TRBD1,CASSPGQGGVREKLFF,TGTGCCAGCAGCCCTGGACAGGGTGGGGTTCGAGAAAAACTGTTTTTT
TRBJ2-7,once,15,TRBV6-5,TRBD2,CASSYLSGGYNEQYF,TGTGCCAGCAGTTACCTCAGCGGGGGGTACAACGAGCAGTACTTC
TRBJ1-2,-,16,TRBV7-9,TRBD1,CASSLGGQGTNYGYTF,TGTGCCAGCAGCTTAGGAGGACAGGGGACAAACTATGGCTACACCTTC
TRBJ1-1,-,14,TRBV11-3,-,CASSPYDRNTEAFF,TGTGCCAGCAGCCCCTACGACAGGAACACTGAAGCTTTCTTT
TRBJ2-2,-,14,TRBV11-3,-,CASSFPGLIGELFF,TGTGCCAGCAGCTTTCCTGGACTAATCGGGGAGCTGTTTTTT
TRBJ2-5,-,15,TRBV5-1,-,CASSVSGADQETQYF,TGCGCCAGTAGCGTGTCTGGGGCGGACCAAGAGACCCAGTACTTC
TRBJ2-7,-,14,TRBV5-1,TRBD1,CASSSQGQGYEQYF,TGCGCCAGCAGCTCCCAGGGACAGGGCTACGAGCAGTACTTC
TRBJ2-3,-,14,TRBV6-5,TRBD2,CASKLAGRSDTQYF,TGTGCCAGCAAACTAGCGGGGCGGTCAGATACGCAGTATTTT
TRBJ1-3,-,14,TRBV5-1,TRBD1,CASSRDRGGNTIYF,TGCGCCAGCAGCAGGGACAGGGGTGGAAACACCATATATTTT
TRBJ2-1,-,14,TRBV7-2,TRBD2,CASRKTSGDNEQFF,TGTGCCAGCAGAAAGACTAGCGGGGACAATGAGCAGTTCTTC
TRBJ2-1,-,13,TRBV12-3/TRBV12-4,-,CASSLGVINEQFF,TGTGCCAGCAGTTTAGGCGTAATCAATGAGCAGTTCTTC
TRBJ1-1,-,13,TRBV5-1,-,CASSPQGNTEAFF,TGCGCCAGCAGCCCTCAGGGAAACACTGAAGCTTTCTTT
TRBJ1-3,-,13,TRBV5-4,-,CASSLTDGNTIYF,TGTGCCAGCAGCTTGACAGATGGAAACACCATATATTTT
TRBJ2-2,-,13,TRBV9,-,CAGSTGNTGELFF,TGTGCCGGATCGACAGGGAACACCGGGGAGCTGTTTTTT
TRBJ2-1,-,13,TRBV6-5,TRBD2,CASRASGDNEQLF,TGTGCCAGCAGGGCTAGCGGGGACAATGAGCAGCTCTTC
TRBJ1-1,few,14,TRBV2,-,CASSEGSQNTEAFF,TGTGCCAGCAGTGAGGGCAGTCAGAACACTGAAGCTTTCTTT
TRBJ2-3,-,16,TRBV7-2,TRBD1,CASSLHRGQGTDTQYF,TGTGCCAGCAGCTTGCACAGGGGGCAAGGCACAGATACGCAGTATTTT
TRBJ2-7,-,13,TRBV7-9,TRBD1,CASSPGTGREQYF,TGTGCCAGCAGCCCCGGGACAGGGAGGGAGCAGTACTTC
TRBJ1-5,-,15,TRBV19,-,CASSILGGINQPQHF,TGTGCCAGTAGTATACTGGGAGGGATCAATCAGCCCCAGCATTTT
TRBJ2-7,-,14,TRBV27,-,CASSLAGLTYEQYF,TGTGCCAGCAGTTTGGCGGGACTTACCTACGAGCAGTACTTC
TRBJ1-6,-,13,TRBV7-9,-,CASSLVSQAPLHF,TGTGCCAGCAGCTTAGTATCCCAGGCCCCCCTCCACTTT
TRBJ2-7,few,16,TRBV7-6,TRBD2,CASSSRLAGPSYEQYF,TGTGCCAGCAGTAGCCGCCTAGCGGGGCCATCCTACGAGCAGTACTTC
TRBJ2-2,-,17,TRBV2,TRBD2,CASGRTSGGSNTGELFF,TGTGCCAGCGGAAGGACTAGCGGGGGGTCGAACACCGGGGAGCTGTTTTTT
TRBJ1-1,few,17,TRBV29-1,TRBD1,CSVEDPGRQGGFGEAFF,TGCAGCGTTGAAGATCCGGGTAGGCAGGGGGGTTTCGGCGAAGCTTTCTTT
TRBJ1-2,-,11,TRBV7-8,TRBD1,CAAGTAGVYTF,TGTGCCGCCGGGACAGCTGGGGTCTACACCTTC
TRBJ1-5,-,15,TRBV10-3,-,CAISEGTLSNQPQHF,TGTGCCATCAGTGAAGGGACTCTTAGCAATCAGCCCCAGCATTTT
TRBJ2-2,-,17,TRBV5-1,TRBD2,CASSWRGGGTNTGELFF,TGCGCCAGCAGCTGGCGGGGCGGGGGGACCAACACCGGGGAGCTGTTTTTT
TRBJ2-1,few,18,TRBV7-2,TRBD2,CASSPGLAGGFSYNEQFF,TGTGCCAGCAGCCCCGGACTAGCGGGGGGGTTCTCCTACAATGAGCAGTTCTTC
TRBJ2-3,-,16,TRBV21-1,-,CASSKGSASGADTQYF,TGTGCCAGCAGCAAAGGGTCGGCTAGCGGGGCAGATACGCAGTATTTT
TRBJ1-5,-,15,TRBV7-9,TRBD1,CASSLGDRVNQPQHF,TGTGCCAGCAGCTTAGGAGACAGGGTCAATCAGCCCCAGCATTTT
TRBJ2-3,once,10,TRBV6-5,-,CARRLDTQYF,TGTGCCAGACGACTAGATACGCAGTATTTT
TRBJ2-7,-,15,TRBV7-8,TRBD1,CASSLAETGVSEQYF,TGTGCCAGCAGCTTAGCGGAGACAGGGGTATCCGAGCAGTACTTC
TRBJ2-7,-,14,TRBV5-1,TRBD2,CASSLEAGAYEQYF,TGCGCCAGCAGCTTGGAAGCGGGAGCCTACGAGCAGTACTTC
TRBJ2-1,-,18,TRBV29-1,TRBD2,CSVDNGTSGGERHNEQFF,TGCAGCGTTGACAACGGTACTAGCGGGGGGGAACGACACAATGAGCAGTTCTTC
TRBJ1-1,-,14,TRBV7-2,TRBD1,CASSFPGQSTEAFF,TGTGCCAGCAGCTTTCCGGGACAGAGCACTGAAGCTTTCTTT
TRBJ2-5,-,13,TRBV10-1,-,CASSEGSQETQYF,TGCGCCAGCAGTGAGGGCAGCCAAGAGACCCAGTACTTC